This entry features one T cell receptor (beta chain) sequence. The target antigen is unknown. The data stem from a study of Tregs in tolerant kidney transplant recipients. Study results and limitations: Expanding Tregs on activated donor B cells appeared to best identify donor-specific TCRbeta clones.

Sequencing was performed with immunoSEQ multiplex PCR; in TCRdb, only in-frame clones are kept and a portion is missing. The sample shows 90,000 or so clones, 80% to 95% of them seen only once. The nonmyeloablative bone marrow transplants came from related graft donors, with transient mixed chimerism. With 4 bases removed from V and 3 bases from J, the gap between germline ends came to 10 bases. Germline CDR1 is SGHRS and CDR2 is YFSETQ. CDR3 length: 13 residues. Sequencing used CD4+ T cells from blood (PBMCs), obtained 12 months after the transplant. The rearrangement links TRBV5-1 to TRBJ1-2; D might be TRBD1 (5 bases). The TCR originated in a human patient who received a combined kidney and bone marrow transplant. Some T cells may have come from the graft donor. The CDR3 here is CASSLGGDYGYTF. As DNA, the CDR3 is TGCGCCAGCAGCCTCGGAGGGGACTATGGCTACACCTTC.